The T cell receptor beta chain described here comes from a study of blood T cell repertoires in COVID-19. Study as a whole: Acute and convalescent COVID-19 samples came from the United States, Italy and Spain. T cells, B-cell-depleted T cells, or PBMCs supplied cDNA or gDNA.

Trimming removed 7 bases from V and 6 bases from J; junction bases left unmatched: 7. CDR1 is MGHDK and CDR2 is SYGVNS in the germline V gene. This CDR3 comprises 13 residues. Followed over time, Seattle patients had been enrolled while infection was active. TCRdb keeps only in-frame clones here, not all; method: immunoSEQ multiplex PCR. Here the sample spans some 75,000 clones, around 80% being singletons. This clonotype was obtained from a man aged 45-60 years with COVID-19, enrolled during active disease. Sequences were obtained from peripheral blood. V gene TRBV25-1 combines with J gene TRBJ2-7; 9 nucleotides align to TRBD1. In DNA form, the CDR3 reads TGTGCCAGCACCAGGGACAGGGTAAGCGAGCAGTACTTC. Its translation: CASTRDRVSEQYF.